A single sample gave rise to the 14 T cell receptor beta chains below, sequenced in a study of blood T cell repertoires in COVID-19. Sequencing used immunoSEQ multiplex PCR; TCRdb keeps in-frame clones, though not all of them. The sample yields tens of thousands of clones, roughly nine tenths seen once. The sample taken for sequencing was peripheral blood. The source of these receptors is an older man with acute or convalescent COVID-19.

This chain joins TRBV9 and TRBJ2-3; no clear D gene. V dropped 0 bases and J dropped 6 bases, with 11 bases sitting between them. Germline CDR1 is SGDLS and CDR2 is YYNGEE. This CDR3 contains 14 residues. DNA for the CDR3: TGTGCCAGCAGCGTAGCGAGTATTTCGGATACGCAGTATTTT. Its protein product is CASSVASISDTQYF.

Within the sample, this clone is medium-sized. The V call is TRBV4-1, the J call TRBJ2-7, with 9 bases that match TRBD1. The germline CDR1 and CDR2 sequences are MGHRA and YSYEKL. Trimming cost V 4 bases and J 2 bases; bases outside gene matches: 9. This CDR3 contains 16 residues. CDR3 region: CASSPGSGTGTYEQYF. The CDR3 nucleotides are TGCGCCAGCAGCCCCGGGTCCGGGACAGGGACCTACGAGCAGTACTTC.

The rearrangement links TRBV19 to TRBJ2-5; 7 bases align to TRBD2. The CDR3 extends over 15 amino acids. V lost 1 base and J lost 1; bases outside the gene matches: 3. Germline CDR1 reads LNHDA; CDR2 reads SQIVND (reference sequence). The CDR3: CASSIGEGFQETQYF. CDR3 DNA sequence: TGTGCCAGTAGTATAGGGGAGGGGTTCCAAGAGACCCAGTACTTC.

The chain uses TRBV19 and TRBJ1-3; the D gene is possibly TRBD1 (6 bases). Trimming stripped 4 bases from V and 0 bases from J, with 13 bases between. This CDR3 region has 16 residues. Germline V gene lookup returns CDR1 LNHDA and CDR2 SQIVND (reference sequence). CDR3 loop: CASSRQVTDSGNTIYF. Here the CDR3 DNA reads TGTGCCAGTAGTAGACAGGTGACGGACTCTGGAAACACCATATATTTT. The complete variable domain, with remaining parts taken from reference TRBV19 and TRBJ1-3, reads DGGITQSPKYLFRKEGQNVTLSCEQNLNHDAMYWYRQDPGQGLRLIYYSQIVNDFQKGDIAEGYSVSREKKESFPLTVTSAQKNPTAFYLCASSRQVTDSGNTIYFGEGSWLTVV.

The CDR3 DNA sequence: TGTGCCAGCAGCCAAGATGGAACCGCGGTCTTTTACTCTGGAAACACCATATATTTT. This codes for CASSQDGTAVFYSGNTIYF. V gene TRBV4-2 combines with J gene TRBJ1-3; D unclear. V was clipped by 0 bases and J by 0 bases, with 18 bases between them. The V gene's germline CDR1 is LGHNA and CDR2 YNFKEQ. The CDR3 sequence is 19 residues long.

The CDR3 sequence: CASSKRTGFNQPQHF. In nucleotides, the CDR3 is TGTGCCAGCAGCAAACGGACAGGGTTCAATCAGCCCCAGCATTTT. The rearrangement joins TRBV28 to TRBJ1-5; TRBD1 agrees at 8 bases. J lost 3 bases, V lost 6 bases, and 7 bases had no gene match. Germline CDR1 MDHEN, CDR2 SYDVKM. The CDR3 has 15 amino acids.

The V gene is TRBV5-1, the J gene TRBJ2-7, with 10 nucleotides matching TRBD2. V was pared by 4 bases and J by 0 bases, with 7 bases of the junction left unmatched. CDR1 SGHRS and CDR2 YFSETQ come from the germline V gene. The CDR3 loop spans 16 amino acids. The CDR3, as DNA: TGCGCCAGCAGCCCCACCGGACTAGCGGACTCCTACGAGCAGTACTTC. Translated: CASSPTGLADSYEQYF.

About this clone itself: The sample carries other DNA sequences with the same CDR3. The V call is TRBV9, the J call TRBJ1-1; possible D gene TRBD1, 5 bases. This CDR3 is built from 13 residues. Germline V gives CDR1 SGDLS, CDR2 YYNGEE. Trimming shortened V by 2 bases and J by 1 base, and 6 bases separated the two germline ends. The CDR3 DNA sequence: TGTGCCAGCAGCGTGCAGGGGAACACTGAAGCTTTCTTT. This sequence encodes CASSVQGNTEAFF.

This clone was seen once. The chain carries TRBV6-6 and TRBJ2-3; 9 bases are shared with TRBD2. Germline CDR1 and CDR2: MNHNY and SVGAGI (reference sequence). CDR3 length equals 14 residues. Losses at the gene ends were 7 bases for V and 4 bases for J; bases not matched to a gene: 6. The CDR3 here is CASTFSGSSDTQYF. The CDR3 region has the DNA TGTGCCAGCACCTTTAGCGGGAGCTCAGATACGCAGTATTTT.

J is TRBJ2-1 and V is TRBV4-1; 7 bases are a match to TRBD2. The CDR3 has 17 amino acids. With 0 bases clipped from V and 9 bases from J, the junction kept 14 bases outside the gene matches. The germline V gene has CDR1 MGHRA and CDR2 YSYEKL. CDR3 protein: CASSQEPSGTKKGEQFF. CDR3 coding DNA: TGCGCCAGCAGCCAAGAACCCTCCGGGACTAAAAAGGGTGAGCAGTTCTTC.

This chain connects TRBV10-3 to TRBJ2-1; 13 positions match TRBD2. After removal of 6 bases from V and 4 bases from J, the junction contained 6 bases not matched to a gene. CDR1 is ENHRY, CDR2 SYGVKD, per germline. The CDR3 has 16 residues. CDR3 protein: CAISHGTSGTYNEQFF. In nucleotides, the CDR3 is TGTGCCATCAGCCACGGGACTAGCGGGACATACAATGAGCAGTTCTTC.

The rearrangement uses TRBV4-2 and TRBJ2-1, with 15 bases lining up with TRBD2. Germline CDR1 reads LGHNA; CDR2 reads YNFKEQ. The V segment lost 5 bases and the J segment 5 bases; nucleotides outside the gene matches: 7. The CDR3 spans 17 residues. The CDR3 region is CASSGTSGRPLDNEQFF. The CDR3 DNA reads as TGTGCCAGCAGCGGGACTAGCGGGAGGCCCCTGGACAATGAGCAGTTCTTC.

The CDR3 sequence is CATSRGTGPGGGYTF. The CDR3 DNA reads TGTGCCACCAGCAGAGGAACAGGGCCAGGGGGTGGCTACACCTTC. The V call is TRBV15, the J call TRBJ1-2, with TRBD1 matching over 7 bases. The CDR3 totals 15 residues. Germline V gene lookup returns CDR1 LNHNV and CDR2 YYDKDF (reference sequence). V shed 1 base, J shed 7 bases, and the junction held 9 bases outside the gene matches.

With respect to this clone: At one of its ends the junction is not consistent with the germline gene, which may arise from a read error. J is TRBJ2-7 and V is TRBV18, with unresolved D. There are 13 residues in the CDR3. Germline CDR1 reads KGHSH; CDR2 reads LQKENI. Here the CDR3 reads CASSPASSYEQYF. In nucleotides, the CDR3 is TGTGCCAGTTCACCGGCCAGTTCCTACGAGCAGTACTTC.